The 28 T cell receptor beta chains listed next were all sequenced from one sample in a study of T-cell memory formation after mild COVID-19. TCRdb analysed the 5' RACE reads with MiXCR anew, one entry per CDR3 protein. The sample holds 300,000 to 350,000 distinct CDR3 sequences; around 19% are singletons and the top ten take around 21%. Sequencing used PBMCs or a T cell subset sorted from them (not recorded which). These receptors originate from a man aged 18 to 35 who had mild COVID-19 (a few samples of this study predate the infection). Cell type and time point are not known.

This clonotype was seen only a few times. The chain's CDR3 is CASSVSGGAAYEQFF. In DNA form, the CDR3 reads TGTGCCAGCAGCGTAAGCGGGGGGGCTGCGTATGAGCAGTTCTTC. The chain links TRBV9 to TRBJ2-1, with 10 bases fitting TRBD2. CDR1 and CDR2 from the germline V gene are SGDLS and YYNGEE. V was pared by 1 base and J by 8 bases, with 6 bases of the junction left unmatched. CDR3 length: 15 residues. The full variable domain, rest sourced from reference TRBV9 and TRBJ2-1, is DSGVTQTPKHLITATGQRVTLRCSPRSGDLSVYWYQQSLDQGLQFLIQYYNGEERAKGNILERFSAQQFPDLHSELNLSSLELGDSALYFCASSVSGGAAYEQFFGPGTRLTVL.

This clonotype has only a few counts. This rearrangement joins TRBV3-1 to TRBJ2-1, with 12 nucleotides matching TRBD1. The V gene end was trimmed by 1 base and the J gene end by 9 bases; junction bases not matched to a gene: 7. The CDR3 spans 16 residues. Germline CDR1 and CDR2: LGHDT and YNNKEL (reference sequence). Here the CDR3 DNA reads TGTGCCAGCAGCCAAGGGGACAGGGGGCTGACGGGTGAGCAGTTCTTC. Amino acids: CASSQGDRGLTGEQFF.

CDR3 in amino acids: CASSLSRDAPLHF. CDR3 in DNA: TGTGCCAGCAGCTTAAGCAGGGATGCGCCCCTCCACTTT. The chain uses TRBV7-2 and TRBJ1-6; D is perhaps TRBD1 (5 bases). The length of the CDR3 is 13 residues. V was pared by 2 bases and J by 13 bases, with 12 bases between. Per germline, CDR1 SGHTA and CDR2 FQGNSA.

This clonotype has more than one count but fewer than ten. This chain links TRBV2 with TRBJ2-2; weak D call: TRBD1 (5 bases). CDR1 and CDR2 (germline): SNHLY, FYNNEI. The germline V and J ends were trimmed by 2 bases and 0 bases, with 7 bases remaining between them. This CDR3 has 15 residues. DNA for the CDR3: TGTGCCAGCAGTGAATGGGGCCCGAACACCGGGGAGCTGTTTTTT. It codes for CASSEWGPNTGELFF.

The V and J genes are TRBV20-1 and TRBJ2-5; no clear D gene. Germline CDR1 DFQATT, CDR2 SNEGSKA (reference sequence). The CDR3 covers 12 residues. V was cut by 5 bases and J by 0 bases, with 7 bases left in between. The CDR3 spells CSASGHQETQYF. The CDR3 DNA follows: TGCAGTGCTTCAGGACACCAAGAGACCCAGTACTTC.

The J gene is TRBJ1-3, the V gene TRBV6-6; D unclear. The germline V gene has CDR1 MNHNY and CDR2 SVGAGI (reference sequence). The V gene lost 0 bases and the J gene lost 4 bases, with 10 bases spanning the gap. The CDR3 contains 15 residues. Here the CDR3 reads CASSYSTGSGNTIYF. In DNA, the CDR3 is TGTGCCAGCAGTTACTCGACCGGGTCGGGAAACACCATATATTTT.

The genes are TRBV4-3 and TRBJ2-1; the match to TRBD2 covers 9 bases. The CDR3 is made up of 18 amino acids. V shed 0 bases and J 7 bases; nucleotides not matched to a gene: 13. CDR1 LGHNA and CDR2 YSLEER come from the germline V gene. The CDR3 sequence is CASSQDDAGGVNRNEQFF. The CDR3, as DNA: TGCGCCAGCAGCCAAGACGACGCGGGGGGGGTCAATCGGAATGAGCAGTTCTTC.

This clonotype was recorded once. This chain links TRBV20-1 with TRBJ2-7; TRBD2 is a possible D gene (6 bases). V gave up 6 bases and J gave up 3 bases, with 15 bases separating them. Germline V gene lookup returns CDR1 DFQATT and CDR2 SNEGSKA (reference sequence). The CDR3 extends over 13 amino acids. The CDR3 protein is CSAPAGSYYEQYF. CDR3 DNA: TGCAGTGCCCCTGCGGGGAGCTACTACGAGCAGTACTTC.

The V and J genes are TRBV6-5 and TRBJ2-2, with D perhaps matching TRBD1 (6 bases). Germline V gene data show CDR1 as MNHEY and CDR2 as SVGAGI. The CDR3 totals 14 residues. Trimming took off 2 bases at V and 6 bases at J, with 10 bases between the two ends. The CDR3 sequence is CASSYGTQPGELFF. CDR3 sequence (DNA): TGTGCCAGCAGTTACGGGACACAGCCCGGGGAGCTGTTTTTT.

V is TRBV18 and J is TRBJ2-7; a possible D gene is TRBD2 (5 bases). There are 13 residues in the CDR3. The V gene's germline CDR1 is KGHSH and CDR2 LQKENI. The CDR3: CASSPSGGYGQYV. CDR3 nucleotides: TGTGCCAGCTCACCATCTGGAGGCTACGGGCAGTACGTC.

The CDR3 DNA follows: TGTGCCAGCAGCTTAACCGGGACAGGGGGCCATGGCTACACCTTC. This encodes CASSLTGTGGHGYTF. This rearrangement joins TRBV7-9 to TRBJ1-2; 12 positions match TRBD1. The CDR3 covers 15 residues. J lost 6 bases, V lost 2 bases, and 4 bases had no gene match. Germline assignment: CDR1 SEHNR and CDR2 FQNEAQ (reference sequence).

The rearrangement uses TRBV4-3 and TRBJ1-1; 8 positions match TRBD1. Germline CDR1 reads LGHNA; CDR2 reads YSLEER. V lost 4 bases and J lost 4; bases outside the gene matches: 8. The CDR3 extends over 15 amino acids. CDR3: CASSPDRGVVTEAFF. In DNA form, the CDR3 reads TGCGCCAGCAGCCCTGACAGGGGTGTGGTCACTGAAGCTTTCTTT.

The chain joins TRBV11-2 to TRBJ2-7; D ambiguous. Looked up from germline, CDR1 is SGHAT and CDR2 is FQNNGV. This CDR3 region has 12 residues. The germline V and J ends were trimmed by 4 bases and 6 bases, with 10 bases remaining between them. The CDR3 protein is CASSSEVPEQYF. The CDR3 region has the DNA TGTGCCAGCAGCTCTGAGGTTCCCGAGCAGTACTTC.

Only a few counts were recorded for this clonotype. The chain uses TRBV6-6 and TRBJ2-3; D possibly corresponds to TRBD1 (7 bases). Germline values: CDR1 MNHNY, CDR2 SVGAGI (reference sequence). Trimming took off 6 bases at V and 1 base at J, with 14 bases between the two ends. The CDR3 loop spans 15 amino acids. The DNA of the CDR3 is TGTGCCAGCAGCCTGGAGGGGACAGGCACAGATACGCAGTATTTT. As protein: CASSLEGTGTDTQYF.

The chain joins TRBV29-1 to TRBJ2-3; 9 bases fit TRBD2. V shed 6 bases and J 2 bases; nucleotides not matched to a gene: 6. From germline, CDR1 is SQVTM and CDR2 ANQGSEA. This CDR3 region has 14 residues. The chain's CDR3 is CSVIAGAFTDTQYF. The CDR3 coding sequence is TGCAGCGTCATAGCGGGGGCCTTCACAGATACGCAGTATTTT.

The chain combines TRBV11-3 with TRBJ2-2; D possibly corresponds to TRBD1 (6 bases). Germline V lookup: CDR1 SGHNT, CDR2 YENEEA. CDR3 length: 14 residues. The V and J ends lost 3 bases and 7 bases respectively, with 12 bases between them. CDR3 DNA sequence: TGTGCCAGCAGCTTGACAGGTTTAGGCGGGGAGCTGTTTTTT. It is translated as CASSLTGLGGELFF.

For this clonotype: One end of the junction does not line up with germline, which may come from a read error. CDR3 DNA sequence: TGTGCCAACAGTCGGACAGTTAACGACGGGGAGCTGTTTTTT. As protein: CANSRTVNDGELFF. This chain joins TRBV6-1 and TRBJ2-2; perhaps TRBD1 as D (6 bases). Germline V lookup: CDR1 MNHNS, CDR2 SASEGT. CDR3 length equals 14 residues.

In this sample, this clonotype turned up a few times. The V gene is TRBV5-1, the J gene TRBJ1-2; D is ambiguous. Germline CDR1 SGHRS, CDR2 YFSETQ. CDR3 size: 14 residues. Trimming pared 0 bases from V and 6 bases from J, leaving 12 bases between. As DNA, the CDR3 is TGCGCCAGCAGCTTGGGGCCCCAGAGTGATGGCTACACCTTC. This translates into CASSLGPQSDGYTF.

The chain is built from TRBV6-5 and TRBJ2-5, with 9 bases aligning to TRBD1. V was clipped by 7 bases and J by 5 bases; unmatched bases: 8. Looked up from germline, CDR1 is MNHEY and CDR2 is SVGAGI. The CDR3 loop spans 14 amino acids. The CDR3 nucleotides are TGTGCCAGCACTAGAACAGGGGGCTTGGAGACCCAGTACTTC. It is translated as CASTRTGGLETQYF.

V gene TRBV28 combines with J gene TRBJ2-6; D is possibly TRBD1 or TRBD2 (6 bases each). The CDR3 is made up of 15 amino acids. The germline V gene encodes CDR1 MDHEN and CDR2 SYDVKM. V gave up 5 bases and J gave up 4 bases, with 12 bases separating them. The DNA for the CDR3 is TGTGCCAGCAGTGGACGGGGGCGGGGGGCCAACGTCCTGACTTTC. It is translated as CASSGRGRGANVLTF.

This clonotype has only a few counts. The DNA for the CDR3 is TGCAGCGTTATGGAAGATTTGGAGACTGAAGCTTTCTTT. Its translation is CSVMEDLETEAFF. This chain links TRBV29-1 with TRBJ1-1; D remains unclear. Trimming stripped 5 bases from V and 5 bases from J, with 15 bases between. This CDR3 has 13 residues. Germline V gives CDR1 SQVTM, CDR2 ANQGSEA.

This clonotype appeared a few times. The chain joins TRBV12-3 or TRBV12-4 to TRBJ1-1; 8 positions match TRBD1. The CDR3 is 14 residues long. The V and J ends lost 5 bases and 5 bases, in that order; junction bases with no gene match: 7. CDR3 residues: CASSVQGGLTEAFF. In DNA, the CDR3 is TGTGCCAGCAGTGTACAGGGGGGGTTAACTGAAGCTTTCTTT.

This clonotype was counted a few times. The gene calls are TRBV20-1 and TRBJ2-1, with 13 positions matching TRBD2. Losses at the gene ends were 6 bases for V and 10 bases for J; bases not matched to a gene: 12. Germline V lookup: CDR1 DFQATT, CDR2 SNEGSKA (reference sequence). CDR3 size: 15 residues. CDR3 sequence reads: CSAPGGLAGPQEQFF. In nucleotides, the CDR3 is TGCAGTGCCCCCGGGGGACTAGCGGGGCCCCAGGAGCAGTTCTTC.

This clonotype was observed a handful of times. The V call is TRBV7-2, the J call TRBJ1-4; D remains unclear. Per germline, CDR1 SGHTA and CDR2 FQGNSA. V gave up 5 bases and J gave up 6 bases, with 19 bases separating them. CDR3 length: 16 amino acids. CDR3 in amino acids: CASSPPGYQSHEKLFF. For the CDR3, the DNA is TGTGCCAGCAGCCCCCCAGGATACCAATCACATGAAAAACTGTTTTTT.

Only a few counts were recorded for this clonotype. The chain couples TRBV12-3 or TRBV12-4 to TRBJ2-3; maybe TRBD2 (5 bases). The length of the CDR3 is 15 residues. Trimming took off 1 base at V and 3 bases at J, with 11 bases between the two ends. The CDR3 sequence: CASSLGGWETDTQYF. The CDR3 DNA follows: TGTGCCAGCAGTTTAGGAGGGTGGGAGACAGATACGCAGTATTTT.

The V and J genes are TRBV5-1 and TRBJ2-1, with 10 bases aligning to TRBD1. This CDR3 comprises 15 residues. CDR1 is SGHRS and CDR2 is YFSETQ in the germline V gene. V lost 3 bases to trimming and J lost 5 bases; unmatched junction nucleotides: 5. CDR3 sequence (DNA): TGCGCCAGCAGCTGGGGGACAGGGGTGAACAATGAGCAGTTCTTC. Translating it yields CASSWGTGVNNEQFF.

The rearrangement joins TRBV28 to TRBJ2-1; tentative D call: TRBD1 (5 bases). This CDR3 has 13 residues. Germline assignment: CDR1 MDHEN and CDR2 SYDVKM. Trimming took 2 bases from V and 6 from J, leaving 8 bases between them. The CDR3 is CASSLPGFNEQFF. The CDR3 bases are TGTGCCAGCAGTTTACCAGGGTTCAATGAGCAGTTCTTC.

This clonotype was recorded a few times. The V and J genes are TRBV7-9 and TRBJ2-3; possibly TRBD2 for D (6 bases). The germline V gene encodes CDR1 SEHNR and CDR2 FQNEAQ (reference sequence). The germline V and J ends were trimmed by 5 bases and 3 bases, with 15 bases remaining between them. This CDR3 has 15 residues. The CDR3 sequence is CASSPGGLRTDTQYF. The CDR3 bases are TGTGCCAGCAGCCCCGGAGGGTTGAGGACAGATACGCAGTATTTT.